This entry describes one T cell receptor (beta chain). The data are from a study of blood T cell repertoires in COVID-19. Methods used by the authors: Estimates of nucleated cell counts were drawn from the amplification of reference gene primers. Sequencing used immunoSEQ multiplex PCR; TCRdb keeps in-frame clones, though not all of them. Clone size and V and J calls were adopted from that table, with D and trimming inferred from the DNA. The repertoire has hundreds of thousands of clones, 87% of them found once; the top ten carry approximately 1.4%. The CDR3 is 14 amino acids. Trimming pared 2 bases from V and 3 bases from J, leaving 10 bases between. The germline CDR1 and CDR2 sequences are SEHNR and FQNEAQ (reference sequence).

Sequenced material: peripheral blood. The origin of this receptor is a woman between 35 and 50 years old who had recovered from COVID-19. V is TRBV7-9 and J is TRBJ1-1; weak D call: TRBD1 (5 bases). CDR3 DNA: TGTGCCAGCAGCTTATTTGGGGCCCACACTGAAGCTTTCTTT. Translating it yields CASSLFGAHTEAFF.